The 28 T cell receptor beta chains presented below share a single source sample, sequenced in a study of blood T cell repertoires in COVID-19. Here immunoSEQ multiplex PCR was the method, and the copy in TCRdb shows in-frame clones only, minus some. The data show 100,000 to 150,000 clones, more than 75% seen once. The sequencing input was peripheral blood. The source of these receptors is a woman aged 70-85 years with COVID-19, enrolled during active disease.

This clone was picked up a small number of times. The chain recombines TRBV30 with TRBJ1-1; D is undetermined. The ends were cut back, 4 bases at V and 1 base at J, with 10 bases in the middle. This CDR3 comprises 13 residues. Germline CDR1 and CDR2: GTSNPN and SVGIG (reference sequence). The CDR3 loop reads CAWIGGPNTEAFF. CDR3 coding DNA: TGTGCCTGGATAGGAGGACCGAACACTGAAGCTTTCTTT.

The rearrangement links TRBV18 to TRBJ2-5; tentatively, D is TRBD2 (7 bases). This CDR3 comprises 14 residues. The V end lost 2 bases, the J end lost 5 bases, and 12 bases lay between the germline ends. Germline V gene lookup returns CDR1 KGHSH and CDR2 LQKENI. The DNA for the CDR3 is TGTGCCAGCTCACCAGGGGGGGCCGGCGAGACCCAGTACTTC. Its protein product is CASSPGGAGETQYF.

This chain links TRBV5-5 with TRBJ1-3; TRBD1 agrees at 9 bases. The ends lost 3 bases at V and 3 bases at J; junction bases unmatched: 7. Germline CDR1 SGHKS, CDR2 YYEKEE (reference sequence). The CDR3 totals 16 residues. The chain's CDR3 is CASSWGQGGSGNTIYF. The CDR3, as DNA: TGTGCCAGCAGCTGGGGACAGGGAGGGAGTGGAAACACCATATATTTT.

This clone was recorded once. The V gene is TRBV10-1, the J gene TRBJ1-1; D perhaps matches TRBD1 (6 bases). Trimming pared 0 bases from V and 1 base from J, leaving 9 bases between. Germline V lookup: CDR1 WNHNN, CDR2 SYGVQD (reference sequence). The CDR3 is 15 amino acids. The CDR3 region is CASSESRTENTEAFF. The CDR3 DNA is TGCGCCAGCAGTGAGTCCAGGACAGAGAACACTGAAGCTTTCTTT.

The V call is TRBV2, the J call TRBJ2-4; 9 nucleotides line up with TRBD1. This CDR3 is built from 13 residues. Germline-derived CDR1 and CDR2 are SNHLY and FYNNEI. V lost 6 bases and J lost 8; bases outside the gene matches: 5. The CDR3 is CASRQGASDIQYF. The CDR3 nucleotides are TGTGCCAGCAGACAGGGGGCATCGGACATTCAGTACTTC.

This clone was recorded many times. The chain carries TRBV28 and TRBJ2-5; a possible D gene is TRBD2 (6 bases). Germline V gene lookup returns CDR1 MDHEN and CDR2 SYDVKM. The CDR3 loop spans 14 amino acids. V was shortened by 4 bases and J by 7 bases, with 16 bases between the two germline ends. Here the CDR3 DNA reads TGTGCCAGCAGTTATAGCGGTCCCAAGAGGACCCAGTACTTC. This sequence encodes CASSYSGPKRTQYF.

The chain is built from TRBV5-4 and TRBJ2-1; 9 positions agree with TRBD2. The CDR3 extends over 16 amino acids. CDR1 is SGHNT and CDR2 is YYREEE in the germline V gene (reference sequence). With V trimmed by 4 bases and J by 5 bases, 10 bases remained unmatched. The CDR3 bases are TGTGCCAGCAGCGGTCATAGCGGGGGCGGTAACAATGAGCAGTTCTTC. Translation gives CASSGHSGGGNNEQFF.

In DNA form, the CDR3 reads TGCGCCAGCAGACCAGGGGATTCGGGCACTGAAGCTTTCTTT. It translates to CASRPGDSGTEAFF. The V gene is TRBV5-1, the J gene TRBJ1-1, with D perhaps TRBD1 (6 bases). CDR1 is SGHRS and CDR2 is YFSETQ in the germline V gene. This CDR3 comprises 14 residues. V lost 5 bases to trimming and J lost 4 bases, with 15 bases between them. Drawing the rest from reference TRBV5-1 and TRBJ1-1, the complete variable domain is KAGVTQTPRYLIKTRGQQVTLSCSPISGHRSVSWYQQTPGQGLQFLFEYFSETQRNKGNFPGRFSGRQFSNSRSEMNVSTLELGDSALYLCASRPGDSGTEAFFGQGTRLTVV.

This chain uses TRBV2 with TRBJ2-7, with a tentative D call TRBD1 (6 bases). Germline values: CDR1 SNHLY, CDR2 FYNNEI. The V end lost 1 base, the J end lost 3 bases, and 7 bases lay between the germline ends. The CDR3 has 13 residues. The CDR3 coding sequence is TGTGCCAGCAGTGAAGGACAGGTCTACGAGCAGTACTTC. This gives the protein CASSEGQVYEQYF.

This rearrangement joins TRBV7-2 to TRBJ2-5; 11 bases align to TRBD2. Germline-derived CDR1 and CDR2 are SGHTA and FQGNSA. Trimming cost V 3 bases and J 7 bases; bases outside gene matches: 7. The CDR3 runs 15 residues. The CDR3 coding sequence is TGTGCCAGCAGCTTGGGGCTAGCGGGGGGTTTGACCCAGTACTTC. Encoded protein: CASSLGLAGGLTQYF.

This sequence joins TRBV3-1 (or the pseudogene TRBV3-2) and TRBJ2-5; TRBD2 aligns across 7 bases. This CDR3 is built from 14 residues. The trim removed 4 bases at V and 4 bases at J, leaving 6 bases unmatched. Germline CDR1 is LGHDT and CDR2 is YNNKEL (reference sequence). The CDR3 sequence is CASSLPERGETQYF. In nucleotides, the CDR3 is TGTGCCAGCAGCCTCCCGGAGCGGGGAGAGACCCAGTACTTC.

V usage is TRBV7-3 and J usage is TRBJ2-7; D possibly corresponds to TRBD1 (6 bases). V lost 0 bases and J lost 4, with 13 bases in between. This CDR3 is 15 amino acids long. The germline gives CDR1 SGHTA, CDR2 FQGTGA. The CDR3, as DNA: TGTGCCAGCAGCTTAACGCCAGGGGTCGGATACGAGCAGTACTTC. Translated, it gives CASSLTPGVGYEQYF.

The gene calls are TRBV6-5 and TRBJ2-7; 7 bases agree with TRBD2. The CDR3 runs 15 residues. The ends lost 6 bases at V and 2 bases at J; junction bases unmatched: 10. The germline V gene has CDR1 MNHEY and CDR2 SVGAGI. Here the CDR3 reads CASSGVGGRAYEQYF. CDR3 nucleotides: TGTGCCAGCAGCGGGGTGGGAGGGCGCGCCTACGAGCAGTACTTC.

Worth noting for this clone: Other DNA variants within this sample encode the same CDR3. The chain has TRBV12-3 or TRBV12-4 and TRBJ2-5; D call uncertain. This CDR3 spans 11 amino acids. Trimming cost V 5 bases and J 2 bases, with 3 bases left between them. The CDR3 sequence is CASSVQETQYF. CDR3 in DNA: TGTGCCAGCAGTGTACAAGAGACCCAGTACTTC.

Of note for this clone: At one boundary the junction diverges from the germline segment, which might be a read error. The V and J genes are TRBV23-1 and TRBJ1-5, with 7 bases lining up with TRBD1. Being an ORF, TRBV23-1 has a function that is uncertain. The CDR3 runs 16 residues. CDR3 in amino acids: CASRRQGSVGNRPQHF. DNA for the CDR3: TGCGCCAGCAGGAGACAGGGCTCGGTCGGCAATCGGCCCCAGCATTTT.

This rearrangement joins TRBV30 to TRBJ1-6; unclear D gene. This CDR3 contains 14 residues. Per germline, CDR1 GTSNPN and CDR2 SVGIG (reference sequence). Trimming left V 2 bases short and J 2 bases short, with 7 bases between. This chain's CDR3 is CAWSLEAYNSPLHF. CDR3 DNA: TGTGCCTGGAGTCTGGAGGCCTATAATTCACCCCTCCACTTT.

This clone occurred once. The J gene is TRBJ1-1, the V gene TRBV27, with a tentative D call TRBD1 (5 bases). The CDR3 is 15 residues long. The V end was cut by 6 bases, the J end by 1 base, with 15 bases between. Germline loops: CDR1 MNHEY, CDR2 SMNVEV (reference sequence). The CDR3 region has the DNA TGTGCCAGCAGGCGGGAGGGACGGCCGAACACTGAAGCTTTCTTT. Its protein is CASRREGRPNTEAFF.

This chain links TRBV6-5 with TRBJ1-4, with D perhaps TRBD1 (6 bases). This CDR3 is built from 12 residues. The germline V gene encodes CDR1 MNHEY and CDR2 SVGAGI. V lost 8 bases and J 7 bases, leaving 11 bases between the germline ends. The DNA for the CDR3 is TGTGCCAGCCGGGAGGACAGTGAAAAACTGTTTTTT. Translated: CASREDSEKLFF.

V and J are TRBV29-1 and TRBJ2-3, with TRBD1 matching over 7 bases. Germline V gives CDR1 SQVTM, CDR2 ANQGSEA. CDR3 size: 13 residues. After removal of 3 bases from V and 1 base from J, the junction contained 1 base not matched to a gene. The CDR3 region has the DNA TGCAGCGTTGACGACAGGGGCACAGATACGCAGTATTTT. This sequence encodes CSVDDRGTDTQYF.

This chain connects TRBV3-1 (or the pseudogene TRBV3-2) to TRBJ1-1; no clear D gene. The V gene lost 1 base and the J gene lost 1 base, with 13 bases spanning the gap. The CDR3 length is 16 residues. The germline V gene encodes CDR1 LGHDT and CDR2 YNNKEL (reference sequence). Written as DNA, the CDR3 is TGTGCCAGCAGCCAAGGGTTTGAGTATAAGAACACTGAAGCTTTCTTT. Translating gives CASSQGFEYKNTEAFF.

This clone was recorded once. V is TRBV11-2 and J is TRBJ2-7; a possible D gene is TRBD1 (5 bases). Trimming removed 3 bases at V and 4 bases at J, with 16 bases between. Germline lookup yields CDR1 SGHAT and CDR2 FQNNGV. The CDR3 extends over 15 amino acids. This CDR3 is CASSFSGSFEYEQYF. CDR3 nucleotide sequence: TGTGCCAGCAGCTTCTCAGGGTCCTTTGAGTACGAGCAGTACTTC. The full variable domain, completed using reference TRBV11-2 and TRBJ2-7, is EAGVAQSPRYKIIEKRQSVAFWCNPISGHATLYWYQQILGQGPKLLIQFQNNGVVDDSQLPKDRFSAERLKGVDSTLKIQPAKLEDSAVYLCASSFSGSFEYEQYFGPGTRLTVT.

This rearrangement joins TRBV2 to TRBJ1-1, with TRBD1 matching over 8 bases. Trimming at V came to 5 bases and at J to 2 bases, leaving 1 base not matched to a gene. CDR3 size: 13 residues. Germline V gives CDR1 SNHLY, CDR2 FYNNEI. The CDR3 DNA sequence: TGTGCCAGCAGTCAGGGGGCCAACACTGAAGCTTTCTTT. Translating gives CASSQGANTEAFF.

The V and J genes are TRBV16 and TRBJ1-1, with D unresolved. Germline V gene data show CDR1 as KGHSY and CDR2 as FQNENV. The CDR3 has 14 amino acids. V lost 0 bases and J lost 4, with 9 bases in between. CDR3 sequence reads: CASSQSPSGTEAFF. DNA for the CDR3: TGTGCCAGCAGCCAATCGCCGAGCGGCACTGAAGCTTTCTTT.

This clone was found a few times. The chain uses TRBV5-1 and TRBJ2-7; D is possibly TRBD1 (6 bases). Trimming pared 0 bases from V and 4 bases from J, leaving 17 bases between. This CDR3 spans 16 amino acids. The germline V gene encodes CDR1 SGHRS and CDR2 YFSETQ. The CDR3 is CASSLGGMGAGYEQYF. DNA for the CDR3: TGCGCCAGCAGCTTGGGGGGTATGGGGGCCGGATACGAGCAGTACTTC.

The V and J genes are TRBV5-1 and TRBJ1-1, with D maybe TRBD1 (6 bases). Germline lookup yields CDR1 SGHRS and CDR2 YFSETQ. V lost 1 base to trimming and J lost 0 bases, with 19 bases between them. The CDR3 runs to 18 residues. CDR3 nucleotides: TGCGCCAGCAGCTTGTGGGGTAGATTACAGGGCATGAACACTGAAGCTTTCTTT. The encoded protein is CASSLWGRLQGMNTEAFF. The full variable domain, its missing parts supplied by reference TRBV5-1 and TRBJ1-1, is KAGVTQTPRYLIKTRGQQVTLSCSPISGHRSVSWYQQTPGQGLQFLFEYFSETQRNKGNFPGRFSGRQFSNSRSEMNVSTLELGDSALYLCASSLWGRLQGMNTEAFFGQGTRLTVV.

The CDR3 DNA sequence: TGTGCCAGTAATGAGGGGGCGATCGGATCACCCCTCCACTTT. Translation gives CASNEGAIGSPLHF. This chain uses TRBV19 with TRBJ1-6; 7 nucleotides align to TRBD1. Germline V lookup: CDR1 LNHDA, CDR2 SQIVND (reference sequence). V dropped 7 bases and J dropped 10; count of bases not matched to a gene: 10. The CDR3 totals 14 residues.

The rearrangement joins TRBV11-1 to TRBJ1-6; TRBD1 is a possible D gene (6 bases). Germline V gene sequence: CDR1 SGHAT, CDR2 FQDESV (reference sequence). The CDR3 is 14 residues long. Deletions cut 4 bases from V and 4 bases from J, with 8 bases between. Here the CDR3 reads CASSWTAYNSPLHF. The DNA for the CDR3 is TGTGCCAGCAGCTGGACAGCTTATAATTCACCCCTCCACTTT. The variable domain in full, with the rest retrieved from reference TRBV11-1 and TRBJ1-6, is EAEVAQSPRYKITEKSQAVAFWCDPISGHATLYWYRQILGQGPELLVQFQDESVVDDSQLPKDRFSAERLKGVDSTLKIQPAELGDSAMYLCASSWTAYNSPLHFGNGTRLTVT.

This clone was seen a few times. In the same sample, other DNA sequences code for this CDR3. V and J are TRBV21-1 and TRBJ1-1; the table's TRBD1 call for D was not verified on the DNA. TRBV21-1 is deemed a pseudogene. The CDR3 is 19 residues long. DNA for the CDR3: TGTGCCAGCAGCCCAAGTGGGGACAGCTTAGCCTCTATGAACACTGAAGCTTTCTTT. It is translated as CASSPSGDSLASMNTEAFF.